This T cell receptor beta chain comes out of a study of blood T cell repertoires in COVID-19. About the research overall: Some COVID-19 samples were acute and others convalescent; all came from the United States, Italy and Spain.

The CDR3 consists of 13 residues. V was clipped by 2 bases and J by 9 bases, with 13 bases between them. Germline CDR1 and CDR2: MNHEY and SVGEGT. Methods used by the authors: It was from reference gene primer amplification that nucleated cell counts were estimated. Assay: immunoSEQ multiplex PCR; the TCRdb copy retains only in-frame clones and omits some. That table supplies the V and J calls and clone size; D and trimming were determined from the DNA. The sample holds some 320,000 clones, around 87% seen once. The sequence came from a woman aged 45-59 years who had recovered from COVID-19. The sample comprised peripheral blood. The chain is built from TRBV6-2 or TRBV6-3 and TRBJ1-2, with D maybe TRBD1 (5 bases). The CDR3, as DNA: TGTGCCAGCAGTTACAGCGGGGCGGAGAGCTACACCTTC. It specifies CASSYSGAESYTF.